Included here is one T cell receptor (beta chain) sequence, with context. No antigen is known for it. The data were obtained in a study of vaccination effects on CD4 cells after COVID-19. Sequencing used immunoSEQ multiplex PCR; TCRdb keeps in-frame clones, though not all of them. The data hold about 55,000 clones, with about two thirds observed a single time. ViraFEST used viral peptide pools to expand antigen-specific CD4+ T cells before sequencing. At the end of nine to ten days of culture, CD4+ T cells were isolated. Among the vaccine recipients, none had a prior SARS-CoV-2 infection, and nucleocapsid antibodies were negative. This CDR3 is built from 13 residues. Per the germline V gene, CDR1 is SGHNT and CDR2 is YYREEE (reference sequence). V lost 3 bases and J 6 bases, leaving 12 bases between the germline ends.

This clonotype originated in a human donor who received a COVID-19 vaccine. This chain uses TRBV5-4 with TRBJ1-1; D is unresolved. Here the sequenced sample was CD4+ T cells from PBMCs cultured with SARS-CoV-2 spike peptides, taken before COVID-19 vaccination. CDR3 nucleotide sequence: TGTGCCAGCAGCTCCATATTCGTCGCTGAAGCTTTCTTT. It specifies CASSSIFVAEAFF.